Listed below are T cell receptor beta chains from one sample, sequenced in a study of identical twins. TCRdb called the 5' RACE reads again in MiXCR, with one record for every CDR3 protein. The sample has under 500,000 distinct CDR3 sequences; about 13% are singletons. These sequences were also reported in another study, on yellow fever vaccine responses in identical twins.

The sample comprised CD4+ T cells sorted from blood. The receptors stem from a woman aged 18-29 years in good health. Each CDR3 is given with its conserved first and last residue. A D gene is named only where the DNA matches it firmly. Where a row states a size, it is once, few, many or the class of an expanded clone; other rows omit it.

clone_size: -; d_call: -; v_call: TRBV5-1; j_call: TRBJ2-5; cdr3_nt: TGCGCCAGCAGCTTGACGGGGGTGGCAGAGACCCAGTACTTC; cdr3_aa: CASSLTGVAETQYF
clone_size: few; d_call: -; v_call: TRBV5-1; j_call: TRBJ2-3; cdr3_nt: TGCGCCAGCAGCCTGACCCCGCCGGGACTGGTCACAGATACGCAGTATTTT; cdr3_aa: CASSLTPPGLVTDTQYF
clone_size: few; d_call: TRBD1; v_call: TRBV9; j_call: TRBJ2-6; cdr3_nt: TGTGCCAGCAGTTATCAGGGGGCGCCTGGGGCCAACGTCCTGACTTTC; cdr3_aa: CASSYQGAPGANVLTF
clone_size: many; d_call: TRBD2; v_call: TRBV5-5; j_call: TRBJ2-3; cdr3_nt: TGTGCCAGCAGCCCTATAGCGGGAGCTAGCACAGATACGCAGTATTTT; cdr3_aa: CASSPIAGASTDTQYF
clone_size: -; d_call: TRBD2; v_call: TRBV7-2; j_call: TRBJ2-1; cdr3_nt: TGTGCCAGCAGACAAGCGGGAGTCGAGTACAATGAGCAGTTCTTC; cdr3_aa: CASRQAGVEYNEQFF
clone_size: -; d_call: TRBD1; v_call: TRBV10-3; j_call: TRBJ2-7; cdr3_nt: TGTGCCATCAGTGAGCAGGATAGGACAGGGGGGAGTTACGAGCAGTACTTC; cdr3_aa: CAISEQDRTGGSYEQYF
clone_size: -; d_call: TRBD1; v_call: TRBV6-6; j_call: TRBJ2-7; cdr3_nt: TGTGCCAGCAAGGGGGCGCGAGAGCAGTACTTC; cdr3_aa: CASKGAREQYF
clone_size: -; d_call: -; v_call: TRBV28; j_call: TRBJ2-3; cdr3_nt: TGTGCCAGCGGCGCGGGGCCCGAACTGACGGGGGTTACGCAGTATTTT; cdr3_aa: CASGAGPELTGVTQYF
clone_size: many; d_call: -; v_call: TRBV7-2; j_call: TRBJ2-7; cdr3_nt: TGTGCCAGCAGCGCAAGAGTCATCTCCTACGAGCAGTACTTC; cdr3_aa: CASSARVISYEQYF
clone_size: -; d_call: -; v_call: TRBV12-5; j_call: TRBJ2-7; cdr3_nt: TGTGCTAGTGGTTTAGGGATGGGCAAGAACCCGCCCCAGTACTTC; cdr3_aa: CASGLGMGKNPPQYF
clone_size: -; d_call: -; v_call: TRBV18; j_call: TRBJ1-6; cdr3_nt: TGTGCCAGCTCACCACAAGGACAGTCACCTTCACCCCTCCACTTT; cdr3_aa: CASSPQGQSPSPLHF
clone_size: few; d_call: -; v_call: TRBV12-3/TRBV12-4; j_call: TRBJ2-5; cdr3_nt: TGTGCCAGCAGTTTACACAGAGAGACCCAGTACTTC; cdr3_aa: CASSLHRETQYF
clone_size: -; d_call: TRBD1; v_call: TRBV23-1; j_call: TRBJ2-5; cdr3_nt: TGCGCCAGCAGTCAACGGGACAGGGGGTACCAAGAGACCCAGTACTTC; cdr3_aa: CASSQRDRGYQETQYF
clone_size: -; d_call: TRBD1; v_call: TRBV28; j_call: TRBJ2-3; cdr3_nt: TGTGCCAGCAACATGGGGACAGGGGCAAATACGCAGTATTTT; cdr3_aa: CASNMGTGANTQYF
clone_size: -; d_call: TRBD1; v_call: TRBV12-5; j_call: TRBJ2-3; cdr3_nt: TGTGCTAGTGGTCGGGACAGGGCCACAGATACGCAGTATTTT; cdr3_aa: CASGRDRATDTQYF
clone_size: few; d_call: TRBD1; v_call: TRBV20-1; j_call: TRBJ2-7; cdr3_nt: TGCAGTGCCCCGGGACAGGACTACGAGCAGTACTTC; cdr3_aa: CSAPGQDYEQYF
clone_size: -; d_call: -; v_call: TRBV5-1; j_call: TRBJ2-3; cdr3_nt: TGCGCCAGCAGGGCGGTCGGGACTAGCACAGATACGCAGTATTTT; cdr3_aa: CASRAVGTSTDTQYF
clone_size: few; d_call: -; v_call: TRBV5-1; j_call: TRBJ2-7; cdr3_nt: TGCGCCAGCAGCTCGACGGACGGCGGCTACGAGCAGTACTTC; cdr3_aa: CASSSTDGGYEQYF
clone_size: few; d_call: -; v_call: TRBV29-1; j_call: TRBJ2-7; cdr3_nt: TGCAGCGTTGCTGCCCTGTACTCCTACGAGCAGTACTTC; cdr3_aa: CSVAALYSYEQYF
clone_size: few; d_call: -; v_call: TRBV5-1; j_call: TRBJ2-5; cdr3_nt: TGCGCCAGCAGCTTGCAAGGGCGACGCCAAGAGACCCAGTACTTC; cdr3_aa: CASSLQGRRQETQYF
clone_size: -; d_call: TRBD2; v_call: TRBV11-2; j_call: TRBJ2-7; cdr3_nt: TGTGCCAGCAGCTTCATCCTAGCGGGGGGCTACGAGCAGTACTTC; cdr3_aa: CASSFILAGGYEQYF
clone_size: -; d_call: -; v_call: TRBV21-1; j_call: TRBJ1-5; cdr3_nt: TGTGCCAGCACCCACATGGGGGGGCAGCCCCAGCATTTT; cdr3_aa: CASTHMGGQPQHF
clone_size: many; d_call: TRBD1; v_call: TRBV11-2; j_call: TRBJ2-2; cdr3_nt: TGTGCCAGCAGCCCTCAGGGGGCGAACACCGGGGAGCTGTTTTTT; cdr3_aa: CASSPQGANTGELFF
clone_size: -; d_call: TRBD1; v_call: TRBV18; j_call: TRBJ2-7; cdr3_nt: TGTGCCAGCGGCATAGGGGACAGGGGGAACGAGCAGTACTTC; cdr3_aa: CASGIGDRGNEQYF
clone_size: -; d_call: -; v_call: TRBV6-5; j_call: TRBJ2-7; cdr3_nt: TGTGCCAGCAGTTACCCTCCTACAGGGATAACCCCCTACGAGCAGTACTTC; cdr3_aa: CASSYPPTGITPYEQYF
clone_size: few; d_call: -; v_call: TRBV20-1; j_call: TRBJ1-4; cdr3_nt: TGCAGTGCTAGAATTGGGCAGGGAGATGAAAAACTGTTTTTT; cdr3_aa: CSARIGQGDEKLFF
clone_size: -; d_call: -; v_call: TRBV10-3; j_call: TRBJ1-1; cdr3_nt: TGTGCCATCAGTGGAATAGGGCGGGTGGGAGCTTTCTTT; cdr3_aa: CAISGIGRVGAFF
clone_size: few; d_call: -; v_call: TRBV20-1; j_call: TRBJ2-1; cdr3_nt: TGCAGTGCTCCGGACGGTGACAATGAGCAGTTCTTC; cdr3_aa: CSAPDGDNEQFF
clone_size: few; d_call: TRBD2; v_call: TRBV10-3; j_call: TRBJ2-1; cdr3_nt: TGTGCCATCAGTGACGGTGGACTAGCGAATGAGCAGTTCTTC; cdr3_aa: CAISDGGLANEQFF
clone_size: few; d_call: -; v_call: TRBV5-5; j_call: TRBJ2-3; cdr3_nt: TGTGCCAGCAGCCAGTCCCCGGCAACGCAGTATTTT; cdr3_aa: CASSQSPATQYF